This entry is about one TCR beta chain. Antigen: not known. The data are from a study of CD8 T cells in ankylosing spondylitis. General study findings and limits: What seemed typical of ankylosing spondylitis blood was a TCR beta motif built from several highly homologous variants.

Germline V gives CDR1 MGHRA, CDR2 YSYEKL. Losses at the gene ends were 3 bases for V and 4 bases for J; bases not matched to a gene: 5. The CDR3 consists of 16 residues. MiXCR, run by TCRdb on the 5' RACE reads, gives a single entry per CDR3 protein. Here the sample spans 450,000 or so distinct CDR3 sequences, 25% to 30% being singletons. This clonotype originated in a male donor with ankylosing spondylitis. Sequencing was performed on blood, either unsorted or a sorted T cell fraction (not recorded which). V usage is TRBV4-1 and J usage is TRBJ2-7; 14 bases agree with TRBD2. CDR3 in amino acids: CASSQTGTSGGYEQYF. CDR3 in DNA: TGCGCCAGCAGCCAGACCGGGACTAGCGGGGGATACGAGCAGTACTTC.